This is a list of T cell receptor beta chains from one sample in a study of T cells in localized non-small cell lung cancer. Sequencing used immunoSEQ multiplex PCR; TCRdb keeps in-frame clones, though not all of them. The table includes 1,200 to 1,500 clones, over 30% detected once. The material sequenced was lung tumor tissue, taken before any cancer treatment. Receptor source: a male donor aged 60 or over with stage II squamous cell lung carcinoma. The CDR3 runs from the conserved cysteine through the conserved F or W. D genes are given only for firm matches. Clone size is not always given. Where it is, it says once, few, many or a class for expanded clones.

CDR3: CASSWGGIRNEQYF
DNA: TGTGCCAGCAGTTGGGGGGGAATAAGGAACGAGCAGTACTTC
size: -
V: TRBV6-8
J: TRBJ2-7
D: TRBD2

CDR3: CASSPTEIFGYTF
DNA: TGTGCCAGCTCACCGACAGAGATATTTGGCTACACCTTC
size: once
V: TRBV18
J: TRBJ1-2
D: -

CDR3: CASSQSGNTIYF
DNA: TGTGCCAGCAGCCAATCTGGAAACACCATATATTTT
size: -
V: TRBV14
J: TRBJ1-3
D: -

CDR3: CARSPSGTEAFF
DNA: TGTGCCAGATCCCCGTCCGGGACGGAAGCTTTCTTT
size: -
V: TRBV9
J: TRBJ1-1
D: -

CDR3: CASSPSDRATNEKLFF
DNA: TGTGCCAGCAGTCCCTCGGACAGAGCAACTAATGAAAAACTGTTTTTT
size: large
V: TRBV6-8
J: TRBJ1-4
D: -

CDR3: CASSAGTVEIGQFF
DNA: TGTGCCAGCAGCGCCGGGACGGTGGAAATCGGGCAGTTCTTC
size: few
V: TRBV9
J: TRBJ2-1
D: -

CDR3: CASSLEAGSFYGYTF
DNA: TGTGCCAGCAGCTTAGAGGCGGGCAGCTTCTATGGCTACACCTTC
size: medium-sized
V: TRBV7-5
J: TRBJ1-2
D: -

CDR3: CASGLSPGLLRYTEAFF
DNA: TGTGCTAGTGGTTTGAGCCCCGGGCTCTTAAGGTACACTGAAGCTTTCTTT
size: -
V: TRBV12-5
J: TRBJ1-1
D: -

CDR3: CASSVEGQSDQPQHF
DNA: TGTGCCAGCAGCGTAGAGGGGCAGTCAGATCAGCCCCAGCATTTT
size: -
V: TRBV9
J: TRBJ1-5
D: -

CDR3: CASSAYTEAFF
DNA: TGTGCCAGTAGCGCTTACACTGAAGCTTTCTTT
size: -
V: TRBV19
J: TRBJ1-1
D: -

CDR3: CASSVGTENVAGYTF
DNA: TGTGCCAGCAGCGTCGGGACAGAAAACGTCGCGGGCTACACCTTC
size: -
V: TRBV7-5
J: TRBJ1-2
D: -

CDR3: CASSPPGVPPQHF
DNA: TGTGCCAGCTCACCACCAGGGGTACCGCCCCAGCATTTT
size: few
V: TRBV18
J: TRBJ1-5
D: -

CDR3: CASSLTGQQPQHF
DNA: TGTGCCAGCAGTCTCACAGGGCAGCAGCCCCAGCATTTT
size: large
V: TRBV6-8
J: TRBJ1-5
D: -

CDR3: CASSITDRGLETQYF
DNA: TGTGCCAGTAGTATCACGGACAGGGGGCTAGAGACCCAGTACTTC
size: once
V: TRBV19
J: TRBJ2-5
D: TRBD1

CDR3: CASSQDGGGVDQPQHF
DNA: TGCGCCAGCAGCCAAGATGGGGGGGGTGTTGATCAGCCCCAGCATTTT
size: -
V: TRBV4-1
J: TRBJ1-5
D: -

CDR3: CASRWTGAYGYTF
DNA: TGTGCCAGCAGATGGACAGGGGCGTATGGCTACACCTTC
size: -
V: TRBV6-8
J: TRBJ1-2
D: TRBD1

CDR3: CASSLGGYSPEAFF
DNA: TGTGCCAGCAGTTTGGGAGGGTATTCCCCTGAAGCTTTCTTT
size: few
V: TRBV11-3
J: TRBJ1-1
D: -

CDR3: CASAGTLQETQYF
DNA: TGTGCCAGTGCCGGGACACTCCAAGAGACCCAGTACTTC
size: -
V: TRBV19
J: TRBJ2-5
D: -

CDR3: CASSIRTGVGTEAFF
DNA: TGTGCCAGTAGTATAAGGACAGGGGTGGGTACTGAAGCTTTCTTT
size: -
V: TRBV19
J: TRBJ1-1
D: TRBD1

CDR3: CASSSSIRGTYEQYF
DNA: TGTGCCAGCAGTTCGTCGATAAGGGGGACCTACGAGCAGTACTTC
size: few
V: TRBV6-8
J: TRBJ2-7
D: -

CDR3: CASSPLRGGADGYTF
DNA: TGTGCCAGCAGTCCCCTGCGGGGGGGCGCGGATGGCTACACCTTC
size: -
V: TRBV6-8
J: TRBJ1-2
D: -

CDR3: CASSVTEGYNSPLHF
DNA: TGTGCCAGCAGCGTGACAGAAGGATATAATTCACCCCTCCACTTT
size: -
V: TRBV9
J: TRBJ1-6
D: -

CDR3: CATSSSGLAVQETQYF
DNA: TGTGCCACCAGCAGTTCAGGACTAGCGGTACAAGAGACCCAGTACTTC
size: -
V: TRBV15
J: TRBJ2-5
D: TRBD2

CDR3: CASSATTGGANGYTF
DNA: TGTGCCAGCAGTGCCACCACAGGGGGCGCGAACGGCTACACCTTC
size: -
V: TRBV25-1
J: TRBJ1-2
D: TRBD1

CDR3: CASSPLGQDNSPLHF
DNA: TGTGCCAGTAGTCCCCTTGGGCAGGACAATTCACCCCTCCACTTT
size: -
V: TRBV19
J: TRBJ1-6
D: -

CDR3: CASSPRGANYDYTF
DNA: TGTGCCAGTAGCCCCAGGGGAGCTAACTATGACTACACCTTC
size: -
V: TRBV19
J: TRBJ1-2
D: -

CDR3: CASSTPRLTGTGSKNEQFF
DNA: TGTGCCAGTAGTACGCCAAGACTGACAGGGACCGGTTCGAAGAATGAGCAGTTCTTC
size: -
V: TRBV19
J: TRBJ2-1
D: TRBD1

CDR3: CASSLTQGDSYEQYF
DNA: TGTGCCAGCAGCTTAACACAGGGGGATTCCTACGAGCAGTACTTC
size: few
V: TRBV11-3
J: TRBJ2-7
D: TRBD1